These 11 T cell receptor beta chains came from one sample sequenced in a study of cytomegalovirus exposure and HLA in healthy donors. Using immunoSEQ multiplex PCR, the repertoire was profiled, and TCRdb retains in-frame clones only, with some absent. Here the sample spans over 150,000 clones, roughly 90% being singletons. Sequenced material: PBMCs. These receptors originate from a woman aged 25-40 years in good health and CMV-seronegative.

This clone was counted between two and nine times. The chain links TRBV5-1 to TRBJ2-7; TRBD2 is a possible D gene (5 bases). Germline loops: CDR1 SGHRS, CDR2 YFSETQ. The length of the CDR3 is 13 residues. V was trimmed by 5 bases and J by 3 bases, leaving 12 bases between them. In DNA, the CDR3 is TGCGCCAGCAGTAACGGGGAGCTCTACGAGCAGTACTTC. Amino acids: CASSNGELYEQYF.

The V and J genes are TRBV4-1 and TRBJ2-1; TRBD1 might be the D (6 bases). From germline, CDR1 is MGHRA and CDR2 YSYEKL. Between the trimmed V and J ends, which lost 2 bases and 8 bases, there was a span of 19 bases. CDR3 length equals 16 residues. The CDR3 nucleotides are TGCGCCAGCAGCCAAAGGGTGGCTACAGGGTTCGATGAGCAGTTCTTC. Translated, it gives CASSQRVATGFDEQFF.

This chain's CDR3 is CASRRTAGNTIYF. CDR3 sequence (DNA): TGTGCCAGCAGGCGGACGGCTGGAAACACCATATATTTT. This sequence joins TRBV28 and TRBJ1-3, with D unresolved. Germline assignment: CDR1 MDHEN and CDR2 SYDVKM. The CDR3 totals 13 residues. With 6 bases removed from V and 2 bases from J, the gap between germline ends came to 8 bases.

V gene TRBV7-3 combines with J gene TRBJ2-1; 7 nucleotides match TRBD1. Germline CDR1 is SGHTA and CDR2 is FQGTGA. The CDR3 totals 14 residues. With V trimmed by 3 bases and J by 2 bases, 1 base remained unmatched. The CDR3 here is CASSLGTAYNEQFF. The CDR3 DNA sequence: TGTGCCAGCAGCTTGGGGACAGCCTACAATGAGCAGTTCTTC.

The rearrangement uses TRBV7-2 and TRBJ1-5, with D hard to call. Deletions cut 5 bases from V and 0 bases from J, with 11 bases between. This CDR3 has 15 amino acids. Germline V CDR1 and CDR2: SGHTA, FQGNSA. The CDR3 is CASSPHENSNQPQHF. The CDR3 DNA sequence: TGTGCCAGCAGCCCCCATGAAAATAGCAATCAGCCCCAGCATTTT.

V gene TRBV15 combines with J gene TRBJ2-2, with 8 bases matching TRBD2. Germline CDR1 reads LNHNV; CDR2 reads YYDKDF (reference sequence). V was pared by 4 bases and J by 7 bases, with 5 bases of the junction left unmatched. The CDR3 is 14 residues long. The CDR3 loop is CATSTRGGIGELFF. The CDR3 coding sequence is TGTGCCACCAGCACCCGGGGGGGCATCGGGGAGCTGTTTTTT.

V and J are TRBV29-1 and TRBJ1-5; TRBD1 matches at 9 bases. CDR1 is SQVTM and CDR2 is ANQGSEA in the germline V gene. V was pared by 6 bases and J by 5 bases, with 5 bases of the junction left unmatched. The CDR3 has 13 residues. CDR3 nucleotide sequence: TGCAGCGTCCAAACAGGGGGCGATCAGCCCCAGCATTTT. It encodes CSVQTGGDQPQHF.

The J gene is TRBJ2-1, the V gene TRBV25-1, with 7 bases lining up with TRBD1. This CDR3 has 15 residues. Germline lookup yields CDR1 MGHDK and CDR2 SYGVNS. V shed 3 bases, J shed 7 bases, and the junction held 9 bases outside the gene matches. CDR3 nucleotide sequence: TGTGCCAGCAGTGAGTTGGGTGAGGACAGGAATGAGCAGTTCTTC. It encodes CASSELGEDRNEQFF. Variable domain in full (rest from reference TRBV25-1 and TRBJ2-1): EADIYQTPRYLVIGTGKKITLECSQTMGHDKMYWYQQDPGMELHLIHYSYGVNSTEKGDLSSESTVSRIRTEHFPLTLESARPSHTSQYLCASSELGEDRNEQFFGPGTRLTVL.

In nucleotides, the CDR3 is TGTGCCAGCAGAACGAGCCGGGACAGGGGATTCCCCCAGCATTTT. This translates into CASRTSRDRGFPQHF. The chain links TRBV6-5 to TRBJ1-5; TRBD1 aligns across 10 bases. The CDR3 is made up of 15 amino acids. V lost 6 bases and J lost 10; bases outside the gene matches: 12. Germline CDR1 reads MNHEY; CDR2 reads SVGAGI.

Turning to this clone: A junction end diverges from the germline sequence, so it may reflect a read error. The rearrangement uses TRBV7-7 and TRBJ2-1; no reliable D call. CDR1 and CDR2 from the germline V gene are SSHAT and FNYEAQ (reference sequence). This CDR3 is 13 amino acids long. DNA of the CDR3: TGTGCTAGCAGTCGCTCCCGGGACAATGAGCAGTTCTTC. As protein: CASSRSRDNEQFF. Full variable domain (remainder filled in from reference TRBV7-7 and TRBJ2-1): GAGVSQSPRYKVTKRGQDVTLRCDPISSHATLYWYQQALGQGPEFLTYFNYEAQPDKSGLPSDRFSAERPEGSISTLTIQRTEQRDSAMYRCASSRSRDNEQFFGPGTRLTVL.

The chain is built from TRBV6-1 and TRBJ2-7, with 10 positions matching TRBD2. Germline V gene sequence: CDR1 MNHNS, CDR2 SASEGT. Germline trimming cut 8 bases from V and 1 base from J; bases unmatched to any gene: 5. CDR3 size: 14 residues. The CDR3 DNA reads as TGTGCCAGCGTGATAGCGGGAGGATCCTACGAGCAGTACTTC. Translated, it gives CASVIAGGSYEQYF.